This T cell receptor beta chain derives from a study of regulatory T cells in long-lasting Graves disease. This clonotype was recorded many times. The antigen remains unidentified. CDR3 length: 14 residues. The germline V gene encodes CDR1 MDHEN and CDR2 SYDVKM. Trimming shortened V by 3 bases and J by 14 bases, and 17 bases separated the two germline ends. Noted time point: newly diagnosed GD, antithyroid drugs for less than 3 months. PBMC RNA served as the TCR library source. Guidelines of the American Thyroid Association were used to diagnose Graves' disease. General study points: Persistent cases favored TRBV28, TRBJ1-2 and TRBJ2-5.

CDR3-region Arm-PCR and iRepertoire HTBI primers produced the TCR beta libraries. TCRdb itself ran the multiplex PCR reads through MiXCR, one entry per CDR3 protein. The sample holds 350,000 to 450,000 distinct CDR3 sequences; approximately 15% are singletons and the top ten take over 7.5%. The data were also submitted as part of a second study, on T cells in Graves' hyperthyroidism and ophthalmopathy. As reported in that work: Stable Graves' hyperthyroidism meant no ophthalmopathy progression within 18 months. RT-PCR in the first round (using the HTBI primer set) targeted the TCR CDR3.

The clonotype originates from a woman between 40 and 50 years old with Graves disease. Sequencing used peripheral blood mononuclear cells (PBMCs), obtained at new diagnosis, from a patient treated with antithyroid drugs. The chain carries TRBV28 and TRBJ1-6; maybe TRBD1 (5 bases). The CDR3 loop is CASSFVGREGTLHF. In DNA, the CDR3 is TGTGCCAGCAGTTTCGTGGGGCGTGAGGGGACCCTCCACTTT. Variable domain in full (rest from reference TRBV28 and TRBJ1-6): DVKVTQSSRYLVKRTGEKVFLECVQDMDHENMFWYRQDPGLGLRLIYFSYDVKMKEKGDIPEGYSVSREKKERFSLILESASTNQTSMYLCASSFVGREGTLHFGNGTRLTVT.